The 15 T cell receptor beta chains below all came from one sample that was sequenced in a study of blood T cell repertoires in COVID-19. This table comes from immunoSEQ multiplex PCR, and its TCRdb copy is limited to in-frame clones, with some not included. The sample has under 300,000 clones, roughly 85% seen once. The sequencing sample was made of PBMCs or T cells enriched from blood (not recorded which). The source of these receptors is a woman aged 45-65 years who had been exposed to COVID-19.

V is TRBV5-1 and J is TRBJ2-7; TRBD1 aligns across 8 bases. The junction had 10 bases not matched to a gene; V was cut back by 4 bases and J by 4 bases. The CDR3 runs to 15 residues. Looked up from germline, CDR1 is SGHRS and CDR2 is YFSETQ. The CDR3 loop reads CASSLTGTGGYEQYF. CDR3 sequence (DNA): TGCGCCAGCAGCCTCACCGGGACAGGAGGTTACGAGCAGTACTTC.

V usage is TRBV5-1 and J usage is TRBJ1-4; TRBD1 matches at 7 bases. The junction had 4 bases not matched to a gene; V was cut back by 4 bases and J by 7 bases. The CDR3 is 13 amino acids. CDR1 is SGHRS and CDR2 is YFSETQ in the germline V gene. CDR3 bases: TGCGCCAGCAGCAGAGGGGGCAGTGAAAAACTGTTTTTT. This sequence encodes CASSRGGSEKLFF. The full variable domain, rest sourced from reference TRBV5-1 and TRBJ1-4, is KAGVTQTPRYLIKTRGQQVTLSCSPISGHRSVSWYQQTPGQGLQFLFEYFSETQRNKGNFPGRFSGRQFSNSRSEMNVSTLELGDSALYLCASSRGGSEKLFFGSGTQLSVL.

This chain joins TRBV16 and TRBJ2-7, with D maybe TRBD2 (5 bases). The germline CDR1 and CDR2 sequences are KGHSY and FQNENV. Trimming removed 1 base at V and 5 bases at J, with 15 bases between. There are 15 residues in the CDR3. This chain's CDR3 is CASSQWGPLRDEQYF. CDR3 in DNA: TGTGCCAGCAGCCAATGGGGTCCGTTGAGGGACGAGCAGTACTTC. Full variable domain (rest looked up from reference TRBV16 and TRBJ2-7): GEEVAQTPKHLVRGEGQKAKLYCAPIKGHSYVFWYQQVLKNEFKFLISFQNENVFDETGMPKERFSAKCLPNSPCSLEIQATKLEDSAVYFCASSQWGPLRDEQYFGPGTRLTVT.

The chain joins TRBV19 to TRBJ2-7, with D perhaps matching TRBD2 (5 bases). The germline gives CDR1 LNHDA, CDR2 SQIVND (reference sequence). Trimming took off 5 bases at V and 3 bases at J, with 32 bases between the two ends. CDR3 length: 20 residues. CDR3 in amino acids: CASSGLQRTEKGIGNYEQYF. The CDR3 nucleotides read TGTGCCAGTAGTGGCCTACAGAGGACCGAGAAGGGTATCGGGAACTACGAGCAGTACTTC.

This chain connects TRBV30 to TRBJ2-7; D is possibly TRBD2 (5 bases). V shed 2 bases and J shed 2 bases, with 10 bases lying between them. Germline V gene sequence: CDR1 GTSNPN, CDR2 SVGIG (reference sequence). The CDR3 totals 13 residues. The chain's CDR3 is CAWSPGITYEQYF. In DNA form, the CDR3 reads TGTGCCTGGAGTCCCGGGATAACCTACGAGCAGTACTTC.

This chain links TRBV27 with TRBJ2-1; weak D call: TRBD2 (6 bases). Per germline, CDR1 MNHEY and CDR2 SMNVEV (reference sequence). V was clipped by 3 bases and J by 1 base, with 7 bases between them. The CDR3 is made up of 14 amino acids. The CDR3 spells CASSFLASYNEQFF. The CDR3 DNA follows: TGTGCCAGCAGTTTCCTAGCGTCCTACAATGAGCAGTTCTTC.

In nucleotides, the CDR3 is TGTGCCAGCGCTGGAGACACCGGGGAGCTGTTTTTT. Translated, it gives CASAGDTGELFF. The V call is TRBV9, the J call TRBJ2-2; D remains ambiguous. The CDR3 contains 12 residues. Germline V gene lookup returns CDR1 SGDLS and CDR2 YYNGEE. Trimming took off 7 bases at V and 3 bases at J, with 7 bases between the two ends.

The chain uses TRBV3-1 (or the pseudogene TRBV3-2) and TRBJ2-3; 9 bases agree with TRBD2. The CDR3 runs to 20 residues. The trim removed 0 bases at V and 4 bases at J, leaving 17 bases unmatched. Per germline, CDR1 LGHDT and CDR2 YNNKEL (reference sequence). The CDR3 here is CASSQDFRAGGQGEADTQYF. The CDR3 coding sequence is TGTGCCAGCAGCCAAGATTTTCGCGCGGGGGGGCAGGGTGAAGCAGATACGCAGTATTTT.

The chain is built from TRBV5-6 and TRBJ1-1; no firm D call. The CDR3 totals 15 residues. V shed 4 bases and J shed 0 bases, with 13 bases lying between them. From germline, CDR1 is SGHDT and CDR2 YYEEEE. This chain's CDR3 is CASSPDSFMNTEAFF. The CDR3 DNA reads as TGTGCCAGCAGCCCGGACTCATTCATGAACACTGAAGCTTTCTTT.

This chain uses TRBV11-1 with TRBJ2-3; D call uncertain. The CDR3 spans 13 residues. CDR1 SGHAT and CDR2 FQDESV come from the germline V gene (reference sequence). V shed 1 base and J shed 11 bases, with 13 bases lying between them. CDR3 sequence (DNA): TGTGCCAGCAGCTTAGAAGGCAGGCGCATGCAGTATTTT. This gives the protein CASSLEGRRMQYF.

The V call is TRBV12-5, the J call TRBJ1-5, with no clear D. Germline assignment: CDR1 LGHNT and CDR2 FRNRAP. Trimming took off 5 bases at V and 9 bases at J, with 8 bases between the two ends. The length of the CDR3 is 11 residues. The CDR3 protein is CASGLPGPQHF. The DNA of the CDR3 is TGTGCTAGTGGTCTCCCGGGGCCCCAGCATTTT.

The gene calls are TRBV15 and TRBJ2-7, with D possibly matching TRBD2 (5 bases). Per germline, CDR1 LNHNV and CDR2 YYDKDF (reference sequence). This CDR3 is 13 amino acids long. Trimming stripped 7 bases from V and 3 bases from J, with 13 bases between. CDR3 sequence (DNA): TGTGCCACCACCCAGGACTGGGACTACGAGCAGTACTTC. The encoded protein is CATTQDWDYEQYF.

Of note for this clone: The junction and the germline gene differ at one end; a read error may be behind it. The V call is TRBV28, the J call TRBJ1-5; the D is unclear. CDR1 MDHEN and CDR2 SYDVKM come from the germline V gene. The CDR3 runs to 17 residues. CDR3 bases: TGTGCCAGCGGTTTGCCTACTCCCAGGATTTCCCATCAGCCCCAGCATTTT. Amino acids: CASGLPTPRISHQPQHF.

The chain couples TRBV12-3 or TRBV12-4 to TRBJ1-3, with 8 bases aligning to TRBD1. There are 13 residues in the CDR3. The V gene end was trimmed by 4 bases and the J gene end by 10 bases; junction bases not matched to a gene: 6. CDR3 in DNA: TGTGCCAGCAGTTGGGGACAGGTTAAGACCATATATTTT. It codes for CASSWGQVKTIYF.

V gene TRBV18 combines with J gene TRBJ2-4; 11 nucleotides align to TRBD2. Trimming at V came to 3 bases and at J to 15 bases, leaving 10 bases not matched to a gene. The CDR3 runs to 14 residues. In germline, CDR1 is KGHSH, CDR2 LQKENI. CDR3 region: CASSPVLAGARRYF. CDR3 in DNA: TGTGCCAGCTCACCGGTACTAGCGGGGGCCCGTAGGTACTTC.